The clone carrying this TCR beta chain has only one observation. Antigen unknown. The data derive from a study of shared clonotypes between healthy human individuals. General study points: The sampled material consisted only of blood, and tissue repertoires are likely to differ.

TCRdb's table, derived via immunoSEQ multiplex PCR, lists solely in-frame clones and lacks some. The top ten clones hold 0.37% of a sample with over 2 million clones, around 90% of them seen once. V shed 4 bases and J shed 2 bases, with 16 bases lying between them. From germline, CDR1 is SQVTM and CDR2 ANQGSEA. CDR3 length equals 15 residues. The chain employs TRBV29-1 and TRBJ2-3; tentatively, D is TRBD1 (5 bases). Specimen: naive CD4+ T cells from PBMCs. Subset in this sample: CD45RA+ positively selected. The receptor was isolated from a man between 18 and 35 years old in good health. Some clones in this sample may be carry-over from other donors' samples. The DNA of the CDR3 is TGCAGCGTTGTTGGGGCTGGTGAGGTCACAGATACGCAGTATTTT. Its translation is CSVVGAGEVTDTQYF.